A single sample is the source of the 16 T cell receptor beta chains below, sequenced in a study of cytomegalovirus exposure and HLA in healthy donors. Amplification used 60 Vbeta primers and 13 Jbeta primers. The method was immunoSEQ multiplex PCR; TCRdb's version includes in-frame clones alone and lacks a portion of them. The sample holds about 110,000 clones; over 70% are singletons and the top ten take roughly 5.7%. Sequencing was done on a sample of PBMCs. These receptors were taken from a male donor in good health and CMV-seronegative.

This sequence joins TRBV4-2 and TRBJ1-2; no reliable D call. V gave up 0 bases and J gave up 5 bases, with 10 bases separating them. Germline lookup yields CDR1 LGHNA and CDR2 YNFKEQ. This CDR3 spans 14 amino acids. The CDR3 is CASSQDFPGYGYTF. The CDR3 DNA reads TGTGCCAGCAGCCAAGATTTCCCGGGGTATGGCTACACCTTC.

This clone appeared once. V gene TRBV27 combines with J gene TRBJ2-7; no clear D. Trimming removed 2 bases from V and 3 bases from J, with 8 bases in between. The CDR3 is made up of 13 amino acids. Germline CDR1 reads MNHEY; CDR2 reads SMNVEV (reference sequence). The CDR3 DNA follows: TGTGCCAGCAGTTTAGGGCAGTTCTACGAGCAGTACTTC. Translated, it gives CASSLGQFYEQYF.

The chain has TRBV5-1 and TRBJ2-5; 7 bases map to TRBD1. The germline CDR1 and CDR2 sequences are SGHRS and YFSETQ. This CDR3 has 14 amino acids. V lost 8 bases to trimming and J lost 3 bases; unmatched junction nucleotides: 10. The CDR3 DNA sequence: TGCGCCAGTGTATCCGGGACAGCTAAAGAGACCCAGTACTTC. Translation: CASVSGTAKETQYF.

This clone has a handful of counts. The CDR3 reads CGAAWDRTPYEQYF. The CDR3 DNA reads TGTGGAGCAGCCTGGGACAGGACCCCCTACGAGCAGTACTTC. V is TRBV5-4 and J is TRBJ2-7, with 8 bases aligning to TRBD1. Looked up from germline, CDR1 is SGHNT and CDR2 is YYREEE (reference sequence). The CDR3 contains 14 residues.

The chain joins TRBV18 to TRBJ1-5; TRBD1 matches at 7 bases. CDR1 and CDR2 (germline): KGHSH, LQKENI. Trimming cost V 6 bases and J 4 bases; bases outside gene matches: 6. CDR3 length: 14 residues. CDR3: CASSLGQTNQPQHF. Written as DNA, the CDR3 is TGTGCCAGCTCCTTGGGACAGACTAATCAGCCCCAGCATTTT.

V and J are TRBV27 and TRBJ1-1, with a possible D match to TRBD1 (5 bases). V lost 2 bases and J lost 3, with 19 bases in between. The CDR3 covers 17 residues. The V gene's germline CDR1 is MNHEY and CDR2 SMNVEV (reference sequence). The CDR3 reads CASSLSMGEGRDTEAFF. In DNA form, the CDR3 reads TGTGCCAGCAGTTTAAGTATGGGGGAGGGGAGGGACACTGAAGCTTTCTTT.

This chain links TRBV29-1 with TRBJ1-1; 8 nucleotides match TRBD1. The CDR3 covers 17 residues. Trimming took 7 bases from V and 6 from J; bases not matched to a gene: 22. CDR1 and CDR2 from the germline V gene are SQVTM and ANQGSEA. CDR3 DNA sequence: TGCAGCGGCCTCCCGACTAAATCAGGGGGCTTTATTTCTGAAGCTTTCTTT. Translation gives CSGLPTKSGGFISEAFF.

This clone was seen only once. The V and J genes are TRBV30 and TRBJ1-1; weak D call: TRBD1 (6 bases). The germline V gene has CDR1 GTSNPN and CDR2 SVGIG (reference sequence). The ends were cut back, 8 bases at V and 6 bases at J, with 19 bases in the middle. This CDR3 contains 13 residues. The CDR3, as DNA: TGTGCCCGAAAACAGGGTGGTATCGCTGAAGCTTTCTTT. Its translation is CARKQGGIAEAFF.

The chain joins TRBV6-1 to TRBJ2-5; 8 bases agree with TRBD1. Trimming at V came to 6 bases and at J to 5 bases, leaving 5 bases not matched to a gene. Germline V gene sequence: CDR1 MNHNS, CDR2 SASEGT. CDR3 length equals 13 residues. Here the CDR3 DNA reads TGTGCCAGCAGGGCCCGACAGGGGGAGACCCAGTACTTC. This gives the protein CASRARQGETQYF.

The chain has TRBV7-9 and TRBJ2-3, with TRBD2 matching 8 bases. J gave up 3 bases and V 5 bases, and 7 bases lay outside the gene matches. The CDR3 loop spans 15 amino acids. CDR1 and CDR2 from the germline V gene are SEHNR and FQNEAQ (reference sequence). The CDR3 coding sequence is TGTGCCAGCAGCCCCCGCGGGGGGACGACAGATACGCAGTATTTT. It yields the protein CASSPRGGTTDTQYF. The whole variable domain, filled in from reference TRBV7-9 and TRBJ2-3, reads DTGVSQNPRHKITKRGQNVTFRCDPISEHNRLYWYRQTLGQGPEFLTYFQNEAQLEKSRLLSDRFSAERPKGSFSTLEIQRTEQGDSAMYLCASSPRGGTTDTQYFGPGTRLTVL.

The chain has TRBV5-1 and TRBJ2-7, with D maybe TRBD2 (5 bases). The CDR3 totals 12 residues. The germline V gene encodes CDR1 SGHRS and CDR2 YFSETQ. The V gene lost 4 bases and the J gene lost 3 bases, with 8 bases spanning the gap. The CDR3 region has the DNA TGCGCCAGCAGCCAGGACTTCTACGAGCAGTACTTC. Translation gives CASSQDFYEQYF.

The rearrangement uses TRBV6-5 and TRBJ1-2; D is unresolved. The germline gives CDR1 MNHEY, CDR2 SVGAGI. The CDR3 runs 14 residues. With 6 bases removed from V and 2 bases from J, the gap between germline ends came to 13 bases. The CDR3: CASRASNGNYGYTF. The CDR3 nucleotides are TGTGCCAGCAGGGCCTCGAACGGGAACTATGGCTACACCTTC.

The CDR3 sequence: CASRLTGMMDEKLFF. For the CDR3, the DNA is TGTGCCAGCAGGCTGACAGGGATGATGGATGAAAAACTGTTTTTT. This sequence joins TRBV28 and TRBJ1-4; 7 nucleotides align to TRBD1. Trimming removed 6 bases from V and 6 bases from J; junction bases left unmatched: 10. The germline gives CDR1 MDHEN, CDR2 SYDVKM. There are 15 residues in the CDR3.

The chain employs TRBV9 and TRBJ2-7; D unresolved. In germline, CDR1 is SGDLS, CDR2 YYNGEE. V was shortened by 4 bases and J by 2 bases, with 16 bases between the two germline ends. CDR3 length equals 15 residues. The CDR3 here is CASSPGSSGTYEQYF. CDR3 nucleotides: TGTGCCAGCAGCCCAGGATCCTCTGGAACCTACGAGCAGTACTTC.

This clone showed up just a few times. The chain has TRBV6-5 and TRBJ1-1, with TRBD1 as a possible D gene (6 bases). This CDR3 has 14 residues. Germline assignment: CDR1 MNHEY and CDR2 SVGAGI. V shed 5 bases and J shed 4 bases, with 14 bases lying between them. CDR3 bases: TGTGCCAGCAGTGAAATCACCAGGGGCACTGAAGCTTTCTTT. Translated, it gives CASSEITRGTEAFF.

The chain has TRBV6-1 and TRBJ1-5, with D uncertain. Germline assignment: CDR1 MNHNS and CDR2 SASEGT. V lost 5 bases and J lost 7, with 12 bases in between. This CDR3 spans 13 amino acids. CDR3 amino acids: CASSPMREQPQHF. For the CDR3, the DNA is TGTGCCAGCAGTCCAATGAGGGAGCAGCCCCAGCATTTT.